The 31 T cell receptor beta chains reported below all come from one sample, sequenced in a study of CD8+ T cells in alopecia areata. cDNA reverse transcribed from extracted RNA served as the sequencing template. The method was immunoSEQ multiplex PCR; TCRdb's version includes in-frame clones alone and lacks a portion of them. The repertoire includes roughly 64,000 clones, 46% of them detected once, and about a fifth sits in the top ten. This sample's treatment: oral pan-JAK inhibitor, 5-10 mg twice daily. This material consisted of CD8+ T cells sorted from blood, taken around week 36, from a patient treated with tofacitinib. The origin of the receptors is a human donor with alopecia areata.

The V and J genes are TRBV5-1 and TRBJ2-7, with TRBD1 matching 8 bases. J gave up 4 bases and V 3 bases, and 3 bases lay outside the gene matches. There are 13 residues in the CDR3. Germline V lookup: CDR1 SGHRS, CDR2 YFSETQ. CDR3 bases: TGCGCCAGCAGCTATAACAGGGGGTACGAGCAGTACTTC. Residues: CASSYNRGYEQYF. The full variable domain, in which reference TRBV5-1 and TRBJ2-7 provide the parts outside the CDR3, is KAGVTQTPRYLIKTRGQQVTLSCSPISGHRSVSWYQQTPGQGLQFLFEYFSETQRNKGNFPGRFSGRQFSNSRSEMNVSTLELGDSALYLCASSYNRGYEQYFGPGTRLTVT.

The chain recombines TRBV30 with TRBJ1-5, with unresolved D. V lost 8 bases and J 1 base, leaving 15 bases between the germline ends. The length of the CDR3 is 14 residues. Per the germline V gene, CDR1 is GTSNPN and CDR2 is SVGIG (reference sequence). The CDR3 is CAQSGGMSNQPQHF. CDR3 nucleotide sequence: TGTGCCCAGAGTGGAGGGATGAGCAATCAGCCCCAGCATTTT.

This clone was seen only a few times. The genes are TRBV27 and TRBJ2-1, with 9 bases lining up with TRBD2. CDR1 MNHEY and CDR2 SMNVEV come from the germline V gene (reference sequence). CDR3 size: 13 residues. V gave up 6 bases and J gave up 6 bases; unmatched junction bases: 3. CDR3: CASRAGGINEQFF. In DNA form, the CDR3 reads TGTGCCAGCAGGGCGGGAGGGATCAATGAGCAGTTCTTC.

In DNA, the CDR3 is TGTGCCAGCAGTGTCCCTATAACCGGGACTAGTAGGTACGAGCAGTACTTC. Residues: CASSVPITGTSRYEQYF. The gene calls are TRBV6-1 and TRBJ2-7; TRBD2 matches 8 bases. V shed 4 bases and J 4 bases; nucleotides not matched to a gene: 15. Germline V lookup: CDR1 MNHNS, CDR2 SASEGT. The CDR3 spans 17 residues.

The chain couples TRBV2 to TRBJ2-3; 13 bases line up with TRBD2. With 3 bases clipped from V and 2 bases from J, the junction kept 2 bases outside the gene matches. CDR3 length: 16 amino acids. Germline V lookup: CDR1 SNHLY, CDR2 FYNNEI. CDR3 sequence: CASSETSGRTTDTQYF. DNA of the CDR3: TGTGCCAGCAGTGAGACTAGCGGGAGGACCACAGATACGCAGTATTTT.

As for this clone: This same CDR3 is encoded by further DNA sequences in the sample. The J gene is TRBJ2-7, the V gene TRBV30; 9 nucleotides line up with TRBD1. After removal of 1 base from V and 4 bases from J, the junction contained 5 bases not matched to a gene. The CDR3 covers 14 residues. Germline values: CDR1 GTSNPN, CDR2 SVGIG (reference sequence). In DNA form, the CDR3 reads TGTGCCTGGAGTGAGGGGACAGGGATTTACGAGCAGTACTTC. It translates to CAWSEGTGIYEQYF.

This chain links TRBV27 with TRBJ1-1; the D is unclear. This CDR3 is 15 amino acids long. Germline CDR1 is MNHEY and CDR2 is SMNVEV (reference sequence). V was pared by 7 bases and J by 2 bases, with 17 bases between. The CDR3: CASTATIRANTEAFF. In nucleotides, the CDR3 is TGTGCCAGCACGGCGACAATTAGGGCTAACACTGAAGCTTTCTTT.

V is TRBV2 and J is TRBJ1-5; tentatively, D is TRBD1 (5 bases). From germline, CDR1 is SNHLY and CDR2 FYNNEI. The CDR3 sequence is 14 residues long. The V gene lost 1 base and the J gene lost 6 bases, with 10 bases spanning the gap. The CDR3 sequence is CASSEERGAQPQHF. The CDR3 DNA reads TGTGCCAGCAGTGAAGAGAGGGGAGCTCAGCCCCAGCATTTT.

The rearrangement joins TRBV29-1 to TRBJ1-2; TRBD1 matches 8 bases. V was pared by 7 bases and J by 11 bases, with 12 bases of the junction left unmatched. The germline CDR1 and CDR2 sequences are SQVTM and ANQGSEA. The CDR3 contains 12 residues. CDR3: CSAPGAGGFYTF. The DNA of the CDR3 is TGCAGCGCCCCTGGGGCAGGGGGCTTTTACACCTTC. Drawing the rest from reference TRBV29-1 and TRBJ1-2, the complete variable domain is SAVISQKPSRDICQRGTSLTIQCQVDSQVTMMFWYRQQPGQSLTLIATANQGSEATYESGFVIDKFPISRPNLTFSTLTVSNMSPEDSSIYLCSAPGAGGFYTFGSGTRLTVV.

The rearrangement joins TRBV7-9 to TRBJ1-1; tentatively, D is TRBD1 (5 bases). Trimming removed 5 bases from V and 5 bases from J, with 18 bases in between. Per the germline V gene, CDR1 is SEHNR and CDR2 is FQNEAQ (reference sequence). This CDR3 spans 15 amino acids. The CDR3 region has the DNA TGTGCCAGCAGCGTCCGATTGGGGCTGGGAACTGAAGCTTTCTTT. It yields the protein CASSVRLGLGTEAFF.

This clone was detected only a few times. The CDR3 sequence is CASSVPLTGGASMNEQYF. The CDR3 bases are TGTGCCAGCAGTGTCCCCCTGACAGGGGGCGCATCTATGAACGAGCAGTACTTC. The chain employs TRBV2 and TRBJ2-7; 10 bases line up with TRBD1. Germline CDR1 reads SNHLY; CDR2 reads FYNNEI. V shed 4 bases, J shed 5 bases, and the junction held 17 bases outside the gene matches. The CDR3 spans 18 residues.

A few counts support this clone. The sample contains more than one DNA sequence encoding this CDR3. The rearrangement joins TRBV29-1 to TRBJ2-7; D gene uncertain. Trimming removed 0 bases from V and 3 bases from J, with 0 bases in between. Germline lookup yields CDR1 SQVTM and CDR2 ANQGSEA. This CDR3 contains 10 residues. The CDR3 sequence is CSVEDYEQYF. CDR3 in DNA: TGCAGCGTTGAAGACTACGAGCAGTACTTC.

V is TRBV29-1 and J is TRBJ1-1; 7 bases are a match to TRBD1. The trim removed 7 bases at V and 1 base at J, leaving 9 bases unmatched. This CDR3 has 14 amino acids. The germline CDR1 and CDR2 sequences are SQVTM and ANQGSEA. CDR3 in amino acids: CSAGGTDRNTEAFF. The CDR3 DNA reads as TGCAGCGCGGGAGGGACAGACCGGAACACTGAAGCTTTCTTT.

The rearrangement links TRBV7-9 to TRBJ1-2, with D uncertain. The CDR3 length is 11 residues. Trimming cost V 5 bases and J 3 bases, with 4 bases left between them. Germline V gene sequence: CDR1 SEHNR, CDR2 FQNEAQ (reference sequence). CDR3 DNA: TGTGCCAGCAGCGGCGACTATGGCTACACCTTC. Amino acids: CASSGDYGYTF.

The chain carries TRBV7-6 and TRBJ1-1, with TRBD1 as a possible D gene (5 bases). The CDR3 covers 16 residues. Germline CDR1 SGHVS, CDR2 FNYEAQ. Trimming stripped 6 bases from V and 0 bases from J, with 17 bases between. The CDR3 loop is CASSWRDGGMNTEAFF. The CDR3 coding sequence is TGTGCCAGCAGTTGGAGAGACGGGGGAATGAACACTGAAGCTTTCTTT. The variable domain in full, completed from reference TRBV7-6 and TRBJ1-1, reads GAGVSQSPRYKVTKRGQDVALRCDPISGHVSLYWYRQALGQGPEFLTYFNYEAQQDKSGLPNDRFSAERPEGSISTLTIQRTEQRDSAMYRCASSWRDGGMNTEAFFGQGTRLTVV.

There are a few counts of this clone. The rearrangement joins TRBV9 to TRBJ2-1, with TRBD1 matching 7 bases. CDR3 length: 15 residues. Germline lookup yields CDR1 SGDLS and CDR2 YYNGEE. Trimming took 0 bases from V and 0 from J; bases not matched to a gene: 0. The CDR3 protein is CASSVGDSSYNEQFF. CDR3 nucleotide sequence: TGTGCCAGCAGCGTAGGGGACAGCTCCTACAATGAGCAGTTCTTC.

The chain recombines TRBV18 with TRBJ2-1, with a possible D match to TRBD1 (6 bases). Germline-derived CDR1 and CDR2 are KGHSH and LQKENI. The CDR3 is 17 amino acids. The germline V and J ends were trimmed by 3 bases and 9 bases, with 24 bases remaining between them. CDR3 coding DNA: TGTGCCAGCTCACCGGCGAGCGTTCAGGGGAGAAAGGTTGAGCAGTTCTTC. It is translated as CASSPASVQGRKVEQFF.

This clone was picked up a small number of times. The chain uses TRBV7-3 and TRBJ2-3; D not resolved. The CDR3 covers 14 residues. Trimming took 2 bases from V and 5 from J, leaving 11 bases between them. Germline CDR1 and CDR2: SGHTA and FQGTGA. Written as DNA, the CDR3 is TGTGCCAGCAGCTTATCAGGCCCCCTAGATACGCAGTATTTT. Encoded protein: CASSLSGPLDTQYF. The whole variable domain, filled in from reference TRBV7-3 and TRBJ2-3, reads GAGVSQTPSNKVTEKGKYVELRCDPISGHTALYWYRQSLGQGPEFLIYFQGTGAADDSGLPNDRFFAVRPEGSVSTLKIQRTERGDSAVYLCASSLSGPLDTQYFGPGTRLTVL.

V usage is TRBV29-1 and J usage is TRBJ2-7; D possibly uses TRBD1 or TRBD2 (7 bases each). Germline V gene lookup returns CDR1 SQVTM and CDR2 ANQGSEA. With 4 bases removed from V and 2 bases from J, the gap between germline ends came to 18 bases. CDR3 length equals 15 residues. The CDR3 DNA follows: TGCAGCGTTGGTACTCAGGGGGGGGAAACCTACGAGCAGTACTTC. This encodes CSVGTQGGETYEQYF.

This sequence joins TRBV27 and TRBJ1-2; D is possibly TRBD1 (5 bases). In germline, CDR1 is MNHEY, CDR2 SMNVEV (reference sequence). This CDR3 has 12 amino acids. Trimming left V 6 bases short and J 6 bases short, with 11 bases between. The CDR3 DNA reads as TGTGCCAGCAGGGGGGGAACTCATGGCTACACCTTC. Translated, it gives CASRGGTHGYTF.

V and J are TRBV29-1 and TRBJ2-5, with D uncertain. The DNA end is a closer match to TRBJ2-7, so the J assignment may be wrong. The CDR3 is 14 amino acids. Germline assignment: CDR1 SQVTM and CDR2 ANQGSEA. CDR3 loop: CSYAGFGNSYEQYF. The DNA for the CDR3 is TGCAGCTATGCTGGGTTTGGGAACTCCTACGAGCAGTACTTC.

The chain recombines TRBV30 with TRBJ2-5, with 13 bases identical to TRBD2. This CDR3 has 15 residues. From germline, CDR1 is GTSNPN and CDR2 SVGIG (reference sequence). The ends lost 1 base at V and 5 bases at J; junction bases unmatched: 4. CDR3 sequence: CAWSAGTSGAETQYF. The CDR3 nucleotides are TGTGCCTGGAGTGCAGGGACTAGCGGGGCGGAGACCCAGTACTTC.

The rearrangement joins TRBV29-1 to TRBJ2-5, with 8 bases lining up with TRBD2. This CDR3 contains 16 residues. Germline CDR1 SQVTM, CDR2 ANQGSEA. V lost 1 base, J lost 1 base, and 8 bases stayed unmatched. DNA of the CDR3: TGCAGCGTTGAAGGTTGGAGCGGGAGTGGCCAAGAGACCCAGTACTTC. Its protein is CSVEGWSGSGQETQYF.

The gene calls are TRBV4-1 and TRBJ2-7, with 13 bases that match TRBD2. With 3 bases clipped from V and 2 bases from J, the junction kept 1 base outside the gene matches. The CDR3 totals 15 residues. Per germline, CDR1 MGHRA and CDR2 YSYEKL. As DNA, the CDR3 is TGCGCCAGCAGCCAGGGGACTAGCGGGGCCTACGAGCAGTACTTC. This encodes CASSQGTSGAYEQYF.

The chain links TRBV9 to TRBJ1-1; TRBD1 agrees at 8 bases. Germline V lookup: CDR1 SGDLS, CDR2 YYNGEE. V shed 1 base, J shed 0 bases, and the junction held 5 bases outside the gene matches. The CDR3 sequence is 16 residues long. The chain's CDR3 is CASSVNRGGLNTEAFF. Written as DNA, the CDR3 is TGTGCCAGCAGCGTAAACAGGGGGGGATTGAACACTGAAGCTTTCTTT.

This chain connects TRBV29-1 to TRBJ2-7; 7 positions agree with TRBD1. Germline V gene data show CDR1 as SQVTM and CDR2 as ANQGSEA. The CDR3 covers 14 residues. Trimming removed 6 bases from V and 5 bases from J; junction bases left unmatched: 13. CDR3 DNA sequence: TGCAGCGTGCCGGGACAGTACGCGGGCCACGAGCAGTACTTC. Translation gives CSVPGQYAGHEQYF.

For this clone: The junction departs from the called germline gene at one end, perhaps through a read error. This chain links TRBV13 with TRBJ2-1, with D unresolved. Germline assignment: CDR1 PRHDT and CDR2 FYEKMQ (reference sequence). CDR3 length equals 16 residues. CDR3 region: CASSLGTGSFGGEQFF. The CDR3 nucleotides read TGTGCCAGCAGCCTAGGCACGGGTAGCTTTGGCGGTGAGCAGTTCTTC.

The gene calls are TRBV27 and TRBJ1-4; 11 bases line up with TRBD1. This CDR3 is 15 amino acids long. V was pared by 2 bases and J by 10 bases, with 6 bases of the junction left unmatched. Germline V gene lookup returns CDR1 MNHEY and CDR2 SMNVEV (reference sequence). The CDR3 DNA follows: TGTGCCAGCAGTTTAGCAGGACAGGGGGCAGGAAAACTGTTTTTT. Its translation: CASSLAGQGAGKLFF.

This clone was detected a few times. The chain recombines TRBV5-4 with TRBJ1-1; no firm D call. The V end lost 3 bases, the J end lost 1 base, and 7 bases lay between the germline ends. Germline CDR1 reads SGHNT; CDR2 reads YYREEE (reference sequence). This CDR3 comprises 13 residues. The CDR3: CASSSRPNTEAFF. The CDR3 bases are TGTGCCAGCAGCTCCAGACCGAACACTGAAGCTTTCTTT.

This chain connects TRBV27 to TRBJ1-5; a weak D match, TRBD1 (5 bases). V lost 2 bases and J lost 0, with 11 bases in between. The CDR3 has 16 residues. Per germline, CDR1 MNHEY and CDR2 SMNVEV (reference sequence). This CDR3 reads CASSLSRTNSNQPQHF. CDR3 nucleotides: TGTGCCAGCAGTTTAAGTCGGACAAATAGCAATCAGCCCCAGCATTTT.

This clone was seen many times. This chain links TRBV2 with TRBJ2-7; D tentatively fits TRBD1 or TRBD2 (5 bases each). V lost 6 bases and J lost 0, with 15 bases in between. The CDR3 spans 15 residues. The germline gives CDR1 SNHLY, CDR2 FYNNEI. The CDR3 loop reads CASRSTGTDSYEQYF. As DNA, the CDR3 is TGTGCCAGCAGAAGTACCGGGACGGACTCCTACGAGCAGTACTTC.